A single sample is the source of the 7 T cell receptor beta chains below, sequenced in a study of control samples from healthy donors and cancer patients. Clones were sequenced by immunoSEQ multiplex PCR, and TCRdb holds only the in-frame ones, with some missing. The table lists roughly 73,000 clones, approximately 92% of them singletons. The sample consisted of blood. The source of these receptors is a woman aged 55-75 years in good health.

V usage is TRBV28 and J usage is TRBJ1-2; 10 bases match TRBD1. Trimming removed 4 bases from V and 3 bases from J; junction bases left unmatched: 5. The CDR3 has 15 residues. Germline CDR1 is MDHEN and CDR2 is SYDVKM. Written as DNA, the CDR3 is TGTGCCAGCAGTTCGCCCGGACAGGGGGACTATGGCTACACCTTC. Translated, it gives CASSSPGQGDYGYTF.

J is TRBJ1-4 and V is TRBV6-6; D uncertain. Germline V gives CDR1 MNHNY, CDR2 SVGAGI (reference sequence). The CDR3 consists of 12 residues. The V end was cut by 5 bases, the J end by 8 bases, with 9 bases between. The DNA for the CDR3 is TGTGCCAGCAGTAACCTGAACGAAAAACTGTTTTTT. It translates to CASSNLNEKLFF.

The chain couples TRBV3-1 (or the pseudogene TRBV3-2) to TRBJ2-4; TRBD2 agrees at 8 bases. The germline V gene has CDR1 LGHDT and CDR2 YNNKEL (reference sequence). This CDR3 has 15 residues. V was clipped by 4 bases and J by 5 bases; unmatched bases: 7. The CDR3 coding sequence is TGTGCCAGCAGCCCGGGTTACGGGAGGGAAAACATTCAGTACTTC. Protein sequence: CASSPGYGRENIQYF.

The chain uses TRBV29-1 and TRBJ2-7; D might be TRBD2 (5 bases). The CDR3 is 14 residues long. Germline CDR1 reads SQVTM; CDR2 reads ANQGSEA. The germline V and J ends were trimmed by 6 bases and 0 bases, with 15 bases remaining between them. The CDR3: CSVGRGWSSYEQYF. CDR3 nucleotide sequence: TGCAGCGTCGGACGGGGTTGGAGCTCCTACGAGCAGTACTTC.

This chain links TRBV5-1 with TRBJ2-7; 8 bases are shared with TRBD1. Per the germline V gene, CDR1 is SGHRS and CDR2 is YFSETQ. The CDR3 totals 14 residues. The trim removed 0 bases at V and 5 bases at J, leaving 4 bases unmatched. The CDR3 nucleotides read TGCGCCAGCAGCTTGGGACAGGGGATCCACGAGCAGTACTTC. Encoded protein: CASSLGQGIHEQYF. The full variable domain, rest sourced from reference TRBV5-1 and TRBJ2-7, is KAGVTQTPRYLIKTRGQQVTLSCSPISGHRSVSWYQQTPGQGLQFLFEYFSETQRNKGNFPGRFSGRQFSNSRSEMNVSTLELGDSALYLCASSLGQGIHEQYFGPGTRLTVT.

The rearrangement joins TRBV25-1 to TRBJ2-3; D tentatively reads TRBD1 or TRBD2 (5 bases each). V lost 9 bases and J 4 bases, leaving 23 bases between the germline ends. Germline lookup yields CDR1 MGHDK and CDR2 SYGVNS. The CDR3 is made up of 16 amino acids. The chain's CDR3 is CARSGIRGEVPDTQYF. In DNA form, the CDR3 reads TGTGCCAGATCGGGGATCCGGGGCGAGGTCCCAGATACGCAGTATTTT.

The chain recombines TRBV28 with TRBJ2-7, with 10 bases identical to TRBD1. CDR1 and CDR2 from the germline V gene are MDHEN and SYDVKM. The CDR3 has 14 amino acids. The V and J ends lost 5 bases and 2 bases, in that order; junction bases with no gene match: 3. The CDR3, as DNA: TGTGCCAGCAGTACGGGACAGGGGACCTACGAGCAGTACTTC. Translation: CASSTGQGTYEQYF.